This entry lists 28 T cell receptor beta chains sequenced from one sample in a study of T cell changes during pregnancy in multiple sclerosis. Using immunoSEQ multiplex PCR, the repertoire was profiled, and TCRdb retains in-frame clones only, with some absent. The data show around 95,000 clones, roughly 90% seen once. Source: peripheral blood, taken after pregnancy. Receptors were obtained from a female donor with multiple sclerosis, enrolled in a pregnancy study.

The rearrangement links TRBV27 to TRBJ1-1, with 9 bases aligning to TRBD1. The trim removed 7 bases at V and 1 base at J, leaving 4 bases unmatched. Germline V gives CDR1 MNHEY, CDR2 SMNVEV (reference sequence). CDR3 length: 14 residues. The CDR3 region has the DNA TGTGCCAGCAAAACAGGGGGCGGGAACACTGAAGCTTTCTTT. It is translated as CASKTGGGNTEAFF.

This chain uses TRBV7-9 with TRBJ2-1, with D hard to call. Germline V gene lookup returns CDR1 SEHNR and CDR2 FQNEAQ (reference sequence). Trimming shortened V by 8 bases and J by 4 bases, and 6 bases separated the two germline ends. This CDR3 is built from 11 residues. CDR3: CASQTYNEQFF. The CDR3 region has the DNA TGTGCCAGCCAGACTTACAATGAGCAGTTCTTC.

This chain joins TRBV7-6 and TRBJ2-5; 10 nucleotides agree with TRBD2. The CDR3 spans 15 residues. Germline V gives CDR1 SGHVS, CDR2 FNYEAQ. Trimming at V came to 5 bases and at J to 5 bases, leaving 8 bases not matched to a gene. CDR3 DNA: TGTGCCAGCAGCACCGATACGGGACTAGCGGAGACCCAGTACTTC. Its protein is CASSTDTGLAETQYF.

The chain uses TRBV2 and TRBJ1-4, with a tentative D call TRBD1 (6 bases). This CDR3 has 13 residues. Germline V gene lookup returns CDR1 SNHLY and CDR2 FYNNEI. Trimming took off 7 bases at V and 7 bases at J, with 13 bases between the two ends. This CDR3 is CASTSQGSEKLFF. CDR3 coding DNA: TGTGCCAGCACCTCACAGGGCTCTGAAAAACTGTTTTTT.

This chain uses TRBV15 with TRBJ1-1, with TRBD1 identical over 10 bases. Germline V gene lookup returns CDR1 LNHNV and CDR2 YYDKDF (reference sequence). The trim removed 3 bases at V and 0 bases at J, leaving 1 base unmatched. CDR3 length: 15 residues. Here the CDR3 reads CATSRGQGMNTEAFF. The DNA of the CDR3 is TGTGCCACCAGCAGGGGACAGGGGATGAACACTGAAGCTTTCTTT.

V gene TRBV6-1 combines with J gene TRBJ2-7; D may be TRBD2 (6 bases). Trimming took off 5 bases at V and 6 bases at J, with 17 bases between the two ends. The length of the CDR3 is 14 residues. Germline V gene data show CDR1 as MNHNS and CDR2 as SASEGT. CDR3 in amino acids: CASSSGGTPLEQYF. Here the CDR3 DNA reads TGTGCCAGCAGTTCTGGCGGGACCCCCCTCGAGCAGTACTTC.

This clone was counted between two and nine times. V usage is TRBV27 and J usage is TRBJ2-3, with D tentatively TRBD2 (6 bases). Trimming stripped 2 bases from V and 0 bases from J, with 9 bases between. The CDR3 totals 15 residues. Germline V gene lookup returns CDR1 MNHEY and CDR2 SMNVEV (reference sequence). CDR3 amino acids: CASSLLSGSTDTQYF. The CDR3 DNA follows: TGTGCCAGCAGTTTACTAAGCGGGAGCACAGATACGCAGTATTTT.

This chain uses TRBV7-9 with TRBJ1-6; unclear D gene. Trimming left V 1 base short and J 5 bases short, with 12 bases between. The CDR3 loop spans 16 amino acids. Germline CDR1 SEHNR, CDR2 FQNEAQ (reference sequence). The CDR3 DNA reads as TGTGCCAGCAGCTTAGGGGCAGGCGTACATAATTCACCCCTCCACTTT. This sequence encodes CASSLGAGVHNSPLHF.

The chain combines TRBV5-1 with TRBJ2-7, with D maybe TRBD2 (5 bases). V was clipped by 3 bases and J by 0 bases, with 16 bases between them. Germline CDR1 SGHRS, CDR2 YFSETQ. The CDR3 runs to 16 residues. CDR3 in DNA: TGCGCCAGCAGCTCGGGGTTGACACTCGACTCCTACGAGCAGTACTTC. Its translation: CASSSGLTLDSYEQYF. The variable domain in full, completed from reference TRBV5-1 and TRBJ2-7, reads KAGVTQTPRYLIKTRGQQVTLSCSPISGHRSVSWYQQTPGQGLQFLFEYFSETQRNKGNFPGRFSGRQFSNSRSEMNVSTLELGDSALYLCASSSGLTLDSYEQYFGPGTRLTVT.

The chain combines TRBV5-1 with TRBJ1-5; D ambiguous. V dropped 2 bases and J dropped 2 bases, with 20 bases sitting between them. Germline CDR1 reads SGHRS; CDR2 reads YFSETQ. The CDR3 is 18 residues long. As DNA, the CDR3 is TGCGCCAGCAGCTTAACTCCCAATACAGTGGGTGGCAATCAGCCCCAGCATTTT. Translated, it gives CASSLTPNTVGGNQPQHF.

This chain joins TRBV19 and TRBJ2-7, with 7 nucleotides matching TRBD1. V shed 8 bases, J shed 3 bases, and the junction held 4 bases outside the gene matches. CDR3 length: 12 amino acids. CDR1 LNHDA and CDR2 SQIVND come from the germline V gene (reference sequence). CDR3 nucleotide sequence: TGTGCCAGTTCGGCAGGGGGCTACGAGCAGTACTTC. Amino acid sequence: CASSAGGYEQYF.

The chain has TRBV7-2 and TRBJ2-7; 8 bases are shared with TRBD1. J was trimmed by 1 base and V by 4 bases; bases with no gene match: 12. Germline V lookup: CDR1 SGHTA, CDR2 FQGNSA. This CDR3 has 17 residues. CDR3: CASSSRPGGGLSYEQYF. DNA of the CDR3: TGTGCCAGCAGCTCCCGGCCAGGGGGCGGATTATCCTACGAGCAGTACTTC.

The chain joins TRBV5-1 to TRBJ1-2, with a tentative D call TRBD1 (6 bases). This CDR3 contains 14 residues. Germline CDR1 SGHRS, CDR2 YFSETQ. The V end lost 1 base, the J end lost 4 bases, and 11 bases lay between the germline ends. CDR3: CASSLTTGSYGYTF. Here the CDR3 DNA reads TGCGCCAGCAGCTTGACCACAGGGAGCTATGGCTACACCTTC. Full variable domain (outside the CDR3, taken from reference TRBV5-1 and TRBJ1-2): KAGVTQTPRYLIKTRGQQVTLSCSPISGHRSVSWYQQTPGQGLQFLFEYFSETQRNKGNFPGRFSGRQFSNSRSEMNVSTLELGDSALYLCASSLTTGSYGYTFGSGTRLTVV.

This chain connects TRBV7-9 to TRBJ1-3; perhaps TRBD1 as D (6 bases). CDR1 is SEHNR and CDR2 is FQNEAQ in the germline V gene (reference sequence). This CDR3 has 14 amino acids. Between the trimmed V and J ends, which lost 5 bases and 4 bases, there was a span of 12 bases. CDR3: CASSAGVIGNTIYF. CDR3 DNA: TGTGCCAGCAGCGCAGGGGTCATAGGAAACACCATATATTTT.

V and J are TRBV30 and TRBJ1-6, with TRBD1 identical over 10 bases. CDR3 size: 15 residues. J lost 9 bases, V lost 4 bases, and 9 bases had no gene match. Germline V CDR1 and CDR2: GTSNPN, SVGIG (reference sequence). CDR3 DNA sequence: TGTGCCTGGACTGCGGGACAGGGGTCGGGTTCACCCCTCCACTTT. It translates to CAWTAGQGSGSPLHF.

This chain joins TRBV4-1 and TRBJ1-1; weak D call: TRBD1 (5 bases). The germline gives CDR1 MGHRA, CDR2 YSYEKL. The CDR3 contains 13 residues. V was clipped by 4 bases and J by 6 bases, with 12 bases between them. The CDR3 reads CASSRQIRAEAFF. CDR3 nucleotides: TGCGCCAGCAGCCGGCAAATCAGGGCTGAAGCTTTCTTT.

This rearrangement joins TRBV29-1 to TRBJ2-7; D gene uncertain. The CDR3 is 13 residues long. Germline CDR1 and CDR2: SQVTM and ANQGSEA. V shed 4 bases and J shed 3 bases, with 13 bases lying between them. The CDR3 reads CSVGAGSIYEQYF. In DNA form, the CDR3 reads TGCAGCGTTGGGGCAGGATCTATCTACGAGCAGTACTTC.

V usage is TRBV9 and J usage is TRBJ2-2, with unresolved D. CDR1 SGDLS and CDR2 YYNGEE come from the germline V gene. V was shortened by 0 bases and J by 0 bases, with 6 bases between the two germline ends. The CDR3 totals 15 residues. This chain's CDR3 is CASSVDGANTGELFF. In DNA, the CDR3 is TGTGCCAGCAGCGTAGACGGAGCGAACACCGGGGAGCTGTTTTTT.

The genes are TRBV7-9 and TRBJ1-1, with D perhaps matching TRBD1 (5 bases). This CDR3 comprises 15 residues. Trimming pared 5 bases from V and 3 bases from J, leaving 16 bases between. Germline CDR1 SEHNR, CDR2 FQNEAQ (reference sequence). The CDR3: CASSPREGQDTEAFF. CDR3 in DNA: TGTGCCAGCAGCCCCCGGGAGGGGCAAGACACTGAAGCTTTCTTT.

This clone was seen just once. V is TRBV4-3 and J is TRBJ2-1; maybe TRBD1 (6 bases). Germline V gene sequence: CDR1 LGHNA, CDR2 YSLEER. The CDR3 has 16 amino acids. The V end was cut by 0 bases, the J end by 6 bases, with 15 bases between. DNA for the CDR3: TGCGCCAGCAGCCAAGATTCAGGGGCAGTGATCAATGAGCAGTTCTTC. Residues: CASSQDSGAVINEQFF.

The V gene is TRBV6-1, the J gene TRBJ1-1, with 8 bases aligning to TRBD1. The CDR3 sequence is 13 residues long. Per germline, CDR1 MNHNS and CDR2 SASEGT. V lost 5 bases, J lost 10 bases, and 9 bases stayed unmatched. This CDR3 is CASSLDRASSAFF. CDR3 bases: TGTGCCAGCAGTCTGGACAGGGCCTCATCAGCTTTCTTT.

J is TRBJ2-3 and V is TRBV6-1; the D gene is possibly TRBD1 (6 bases). The CDR3 runs to 13 residues. The germline gives CDR1 MNHNS, CDR2 SASEGT. Between the trimmed V and J ends, which lost 11 bases and 2 bases, there was a span of 14 bases. The CDR3 is CAGTREFTDTQYF. CDR3 DNA sequence: TGTGCCGGGACACGGGAATTCACAGATACGCAGTATTTT.

The chain links TRBV4-3 to TRBJ2-2; 7 bases align to TRBD2. Trimming removed 5 bases from V and 6 bases from J; junction bases left unmatched: 6. Germline V gene lookup returns CDR1 LGHNA and CDR2 YSLEER. This CDR3 is 14 amino acids long. CDR3 sequence reads: CASSFLGGAGELFF. The CDR3 DNA sequence: TGCGCCAGCAGCTTCCTTGGGGGGGCCGGGGAGCTGTTTTTT.

The rearrangement uses TRBV4-1 and TRBJ2-1, with D unclear. V lost 3 bases and J 3 bases, leaving 12 bases between the germline ends. This CDR3 is built from 15 residues. Germline CDR1 and CDR2: MGHRA and YSYEKL. CDR3 in amino acids: CASSQVRVVYNEQFF. The DNA of the CDR3 is TGCGCCAGCAGCCAGGTCCGGGTAGTCTACAATGAGCAGTTCTTC.

The rearrangement uses TRBV18 and TRBJ1-1, with a possible D match to TRBD1 (5 bases). Germline V gene sequence: CDR1 KGHSH, CDR2 LQKENI. The CDR3 sequence is 13 residues long. V lost 0 bases to trimming and J lost 8 bases, with 10 bases between them. As DNA, the CDR3 is TGTGCCAGCTCACCACCGGGCAGGGAAGAAGCTTTCTTT. Residues: CASSPPGREEAFF.

The V gene is TRBV6-5, the J gene TRBJ1-2; no definite D call. The length of the CDR3 is 16 residues. CDR1 is MNHEY and CDR2 is SVGAGI in the germline V gene. Trimming pared 4 bases from V and 4 bases from J, leaving 19 bases between. CDR3 nucleotide sequence: TGTGCCAGCAGTTCCACCCGACTGAGGCTTACCTATGGCTACACCTTC. The encoded protein is CASSSTRLRLTYGYTF.

V usage is TRBV9 and J usage is TRBJ2-2; 8 bases align to TRBD2. CDR1 is SGDLS and CDR2 is YYNGEE in the germline V gene. The length of the CDR3 is 16 residues. V lost 3 bases and J lost 4; bases outside the gene matches: 8. The CDR3 sequence: CASSETSGKVTGELFF. CDR3 nucleotides: TGTGCCAGCAGCGAAACTAGCGGAAAAGTCACCGGGGAGCTGTTTTTT.

This chain connects TRBV19 to TRBJ1-1; D possibly corresponds to TRBD1 (6 bases). CDR1 and CDR2 from the germline V gene are LNHDA and SQIVND (reference sequence). This CDR3 is built from 13 residues. V dropped 4 bases and J dropped 6 bases, with 12 bases sitting between them. The CDR3 spells CASSSDRISEAFF. CDR3 nucleotides: TGTGCCAGTAGTAGCGACAGGATCTCTGAAGCTTTCTTT.